This entry lists 3 T cell receptor beta chains sequenced from one sample in a study of CD8 T cells in Susac syndrome (dated by TCRdb to the late 2010s). The library came from the immunoSEQ multiplex PCR assay. RNA was extracted using the RNeasy kit, and about 0.45 to 1 microgram was reverse transcribed with random hexamers. The raw public reads went through TCRdb reprocessing: fastp at Q25, MiXCR clone calling, in-frame beta chains kept. Every distinct CDR3 protein forms one entry, paired with its most common genes and DNA. This sample is represented by about 130,000 distinct CDR3 sequences; 90% to 95% of them were singletons. Together, the top ten hold 0.2% to 0.25% of the sample. Specimen: CD8+ T cells from PBMCs. Receptor source: a human donor with multiple sclerosis.

V and J are TRBV20-1 and TRBJ2-7, with D uncertain. Germline V lookup: CDR1 DFQATT, CDR2 SNEGSKA (reference sequence). The V gene lost 5 bases and the J gene lost 0 bases, with 11 bases spanning the gap. The CDR3 is made up of 13 amino acids. CDR3 coding DNA: TGCAGTGCTTCAGGCTTCAGCTCCTACGAGCAGTACTTC. This encodes CSASGFSSYEQYF.

The chain recombines TRBV29-1 with TRBJ2-7; D is undetermined. This CDR3 has 14 residues. Trimming removed 2 bases from V and 3 bases from J, with 14 bases in between. The germline gives CDR1 SQVTM, CDR2 ANQGSEA. The CDR3 protein is CSVELNTNNYEQYF. The DNA of the CDR3 is TGCAGCGTTGAACTCAACACAAACAACTACGAGCAGTACTTC.

The chain has TRBV20-1 and TRBJ1-1, with TRBD1 matching over 7 bases. The CDR3 spans 13 residues. J gave up 5 bases and V 1 base, and 4 bases lay outside the gene matches. Germline assignment: CDR1 DFQATT and CDR2 SNEGSKA (reference sequence). The CDR3 is CSARGQGWTEAFF. In DNA form, the CDR3 reads TGCAGTGCTAGAGGACAGGGTTGGACTGAAGCTTTCTTT.